This T cell receptor beta chain was retrieved from a study of T cell repertoires in cytomegalovirus infection (dated 2019 in TCRdb). About the study as a whole: The peptide stimulations were aimed at well-studied HLA-B-restricted epitopes as well as recently identified HLA-C-restricted CMV epitopes, whose presentation resists viral immunomodulation. Donor HLA type was relevant to the analysis, as public TCR beta signatures indicated carriage of CMV infection together with the matching HLA type.

Sequenced on an Illumina HiSeq 1500. Using fastp at Q25 and MiXCR, TCRdb reprocessed the public reads and kept productive beta chains. Each entry is one CDR3 protein sequence, shown with its most common DNA and genes. Recorded for this sample are 830,000 or so distinct CDR3 sequences; 30% to 35% of them occurred a single time. Roughly an eighth of the sample comes from the top ten. Results and caveats for the whole study, not just this receptor: The ex vivo response was dominated by HLA-C-restricted CMV-specific TCR beta clonotypes, which also provided the single most frequent clonotype in two of eight donors. In both this cohort and an independent approximately 350-donor cohort, the cumulative frequency of public TCR beta family members distinguished carriers of CMV infection plus the relevant HLA type.

Explained via the paper, the treatment or condition label denotes: in vitro stimulation with specific CMV peptide epitopes to enrich CMV-specific T cells. This clonotype was seen a handful of times. It lacks a known antigen. Per-base qualities were not stored, and no clone one base away is much larger. Trimming takes 5 bases from V and 8 bases from J, and the germline ends sit 13 bases apart. The CDR3 numbers 14 residues from cysteine through phenylalanine. This entry keeps only the CDR3 DNA: 42 bases, framed from base 1. As encoded in the germline V gene, CDR1 is SGHAT while CDR2 is FQNNGV. This TCR was sampled from a human donor in good health (CMV status not recorded). Some clones in this sample may be carry-over from other donors' samples. The rearrangement joined TRBV11-2 to TRBJ1-6; no D segment can be confidently identified. Specimen: cultured CD8+ T cells from PBMCs, collected from culture after CMV antigen stimulation. The DNA sequence reads TGTGCCAGCAGCCTATCTTGGACGGATTCACCCCTCCACTTT. Its translation is CASSLSWTDSPLHF.